This T cell receptor (beta chain) appears in the sequencing data of a study of cytomegalovirus exposure and HLA in healthy donors (dated by TCRdb to 2016 to 2017). As for the study more broadly: An earlier analysis of roughly 630 of the donors reported approximately 270 Gb of sequence data and some 100 million unique TCR beta sequences from about 179 million T cells. An early release covering over 500 HLA-typed donors comprised 250 to 350 gigabases of sequencing data and 85 million to 100 million unique TCR sequences. Of the roughly 400 genotyped donors, around 81% fell in the genetic ancestry cluster associated with self-reported Caucasian donors. The study aimed to test whether signatures of past pathogen exposure could be identified by cataloging public T cell receptors. The study profiled the T cell repertoires of fewer than 850 subjects by immunosequencing and related them to cytomegalovirus serostatus. In addition to the first cohort of roughly 670 subjects, a separate validation cohort of approximately 110 different subjects was used. To predict cytomegalovirus infection status, the study combined high-throughput TCR immunosequencing, statistical association of individual TCRs with disease status, and machine learning. To study patterns of TCR occurrence, a later analysis re-analyzed previously published TCR beta repertoires from 550 to 800 donors and added high-resolution HLA genotyping. Rather than using new phenotypic data, the later analysis identified candidate immune exposures from TCR beta sequences and from how often those sequences occurred across donors. To decide whether each TCR beta V gene segment behaved as functional or pseudogenic, an earlier analysis of some 570 of the donors relied on high-throughput TCR beta sequencing. Donor age, sex, ethnicity and CMV serostatus were compiled together with the repertoire data. In a later genetic analysis, genome-wide SNP genotypes for about three fifths of the roughly 670 donors were used, and that subset was treated as a discovery cohort. All discovery cohort repertoires had been generated using a single sequencing platform. Both class I and class II loci were covered by HLA typing, at four-digit resolution. The number of donors typed differed by locus, with 629-630 for A, B, C, DRB1 and DQB1, roughly 520 for DQA1, approximately 570 for DPA1, and some 470 for DPB1. About 5 DR-DQ haplotypes were handled as single units for association and clustering, since linkage in the cohort was strong. On average, around 200,000 unique TCR beta nucleotide sequences were sequenced per donor among 300 to 500 genotyped donors of the cohort, with roughly 18% of those sequences being non-productive. Broader findings and caveats from the paper: Specific HLA alleles were associated with 15,000 to 20,000 TCR beta sequences at a false discovery rate of 0.05 in a later analysis. Assigning TCR associations to individual alleles was difficult when HLA alleles, especially DR and DQ, strongly co-occurred. Presence/absence analyses assumed roughly uniform sequencing depth across donors, an assumption that may not hold. Because HLA typing was missing for some donors at each locus, association tests included only the typed subset. Compared with equally common non-associated chains, HLA-associated TCR beta chains in a later analysis were more clonally expanded and had lower generation probabilities. A further reported finding was that TCR beta sequences accurately predicted the HLA-A and HLA-B alleles for most subjects in the first cohort. In this cohort, only TCR beta chains were sequenced, and detectable features were limited by the absence of alpha or paired-chain data. In vitro tests confirmed that a few of the cytomegalovirus-associated TCR beta chains recognize cytomegalovirus antigens. In both the original and validation cohorts, the classifier was reported to diagnose cytomegalovirus status with high specificity and sensitivity. In a later genetic analysis, a missense DCLRE1C variant was associated with V-gene and J-gene trimming of TCR beta chains, and the association was replicated in an independent cohort. In a later genetic analysis, fewer N-insertions in productive TCRs were reported among donors in an Asian-associated ancestry cluster than the roughly 700-donor mean. According to the authors, the approach could potentially be generalized to other disease states and immunological phenotypes. In a later analysis, several top co-occurrence clusters were reported to appear linked to parvovirus B19, influenza, CMV and Epstein-Barr virus. Correlated functional status among segregating V segments might reflect linkage disequilibrium, but an unknown experimental factor could not be ruled out. According to a later analysis, TCR association rates differed among HLA loci, with DRB1 alleles showing the most associated TCRs and HLA-C alleles showing the fewest. Most TCR sequences were observed very rarely across donors, whereas some public TCRs were present in many individuals. A cluster of highly shared sequence variants was judged likely to represent a technical artifact of the sequencing pipeline. The study gave a list of about 160 TCR beta chains associated with cytomegalovirus. Because counts were too low, roughly 18 rarely observed V segments, including chromosome 9 orphons, were left out of the earlier analysis of some 640 of the donors. In an earlier analysis of some 540 of the donors, most TCR beta V segments appeared in productive rearrangements about 87% or about 30% of the time, broadly matching IMGT annotations. Some IMGT-functional V segments, including TRBV6-2 and TRBV6-3, could not be told apart with the 87-base-pair reads, so those segments were excluded. The only immune exposure information available for the cohort was CMV serostatus. Most CMV-associated TCR beta chains appeared to be HLA-restricted in a later analysis, and the HLA associations seemed to be driven largely by CMV exposure.

The cohort was made up of 666 healthy bone marrow donors. All cohort members were sampled while nominally healthy, although unrecorded immune exposures were likely present. The donor was CMV seronegative and belonged to the group of around 350 seronegative cohort members. Every donor gave a peripheral blood sample, and the peripheral blood mononuclear cells from that sample were used for TCR beta sequencing. Genomic DNA was extracted from the blood cell samples with the Qiagen DNeasy Blood Extraction Kit. Taken from cysteine to phenylalanine, the CDR3 has 12 residues. Just CDR3 DNA is preserved here, 36 bases in frame from base 1. The germline V gene sets CDR1 to MNHNS and CDR2 to SASEGT. V has 8 bases trimmed and J has 3 bases trimmed; junction bases matching no gene number 4. Library construction relied on the immunoSEQ multiplex PCR assay. For the multiplex PCR, a mixture combining 60 forward primers for TCR Vbeta segments and 13 reverse primers for TCR Jbeta segments was used. The CDR3 region of rearranged TCR beta genes was amplified from genomic DNA with a multiplex PCR assay. The amplified TCR beta libraries were sequenced on the Illumina HiSeq System as 87-base-pair reads. Under the source paper's analysis protocol: In a later analysis, tens of millions of unique TCR beta chains were counted across the approximately 670 repertoires, and roughly 11 million of these chains were shared by at least two donors. To remove PCR and sequencing errors, raw reads were error-corrected and collapsed into unique sequences using a nearest-neighbor algorithm that merged closely related sequences. CDR3 sequences were aligned to IMGT reference sequences to assign V, D and J gene segments. For a sequence to be retained, at least a six-nucleotide match to both a V gene segment and a J gene segment was required. A rearrangement was called productive if the CDR3 had no stop codons and remained in frame with V and J, and every other rearrangement was called non-productive. CDR3 was defined according to IMGT convention as the region running from the second conserved V-encoded cysteine to the conserved J-encoded phenylalanine. In an earlier analysis of more than 550 of the donors, sequences lacking an unambiguous match to a single V gene segment were excluded. An earlier analysis of over 450 of the donors classified V segments as functional when productive rearrangements were above 56.7% and as segregating when the standard deviation between donors was above 5%. A statistical classification framework was built to diagnose cytomegalovirus status from the catalog of TCR beta chain sequences. In a later analysis, TCR nucleotide sequences were compared against IMGT/GENE-DB human TR gene sequences so that V and J genes could be assigned. In a later analysis, CDR3 sequences and most-parsimonious VDJ recombination scenarios were assigned using the TCRdist pipeline. In a later analysis, every TCR beta chain was defined by the combination of its CDR3 amino acid sequence and its V-gene family, and reads without a unique V-gene family were dropped. To address suspected cross-contamination and a sequencing artifact, a later analysis removed 592 highly shared, low-generation-probability nucleotide sequences. A later analysis calculated a clonal expansion index for each public chain from normalized within-repertoire ranks of inferred template counts. In a later analysis, generation probabilities were computed with a VDJ recombination model fitted to out-of-frame rearrangements, and the resulting probabilities were checked against IGoR. A later analysis scored TCR-TCR, TCR-HLA and TCR-CMV co-occurrence with hypergeometric tests, applying a repertoire-size bias correction to TCR pairs. In a later analysis, false discovery rates were estimated by permuting HLA or CMV assignments 20 times. A later analysis grouped co-occurring TCRs with DBSCAN, adding TCRdist sequence similarity when clustering within HLA-allele-positive subsets. For co-occurrence clustering, repertoires with fewer than 30,000 or more than 120,000 public chains were excluded, along with five or six repertoires with anomalous nucleotide sharing. This is the immuneACCESS table as TCRdb keeps it, with only in-frame sequences that have V and J called. A part of the clones is gone; compared with another copy, unresolved V genes explain less than half, and the rest is unexplained. V and J calls and clone size are copied from that table; D and trimming were computed from the DNA. The sample table holds approximately 120,000 clones. The ten largest make up about 2.2% of the sample.

A word on this clone: The target of this receptor is not known.

The TCR sequence derives from a man aged 35-49 years in good health and CMV-seronegative. The sequenced sample consisted of PBMCs. The chain was built from TRBV6-1 and TRBJ2-7; 7 junctional bases match TRBD2. CDR3 reads: CASGGGYYEQYF. The sequenced DNA is TGTGCCAGCGGGGGGGGGTACTACGAGCAGTACTTC.